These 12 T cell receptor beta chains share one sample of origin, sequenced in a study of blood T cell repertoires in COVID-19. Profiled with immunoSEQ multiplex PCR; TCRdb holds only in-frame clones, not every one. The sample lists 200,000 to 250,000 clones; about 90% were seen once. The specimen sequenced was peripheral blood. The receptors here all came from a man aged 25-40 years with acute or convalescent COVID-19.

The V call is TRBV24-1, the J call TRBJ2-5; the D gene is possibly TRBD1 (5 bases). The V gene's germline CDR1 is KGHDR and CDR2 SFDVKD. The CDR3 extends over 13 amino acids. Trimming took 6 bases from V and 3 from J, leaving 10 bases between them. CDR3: CATSFGAKETQYF. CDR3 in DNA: TGTGCCACCAGTTTTGGGGCCAAAGAGACCCAGTACTTC.

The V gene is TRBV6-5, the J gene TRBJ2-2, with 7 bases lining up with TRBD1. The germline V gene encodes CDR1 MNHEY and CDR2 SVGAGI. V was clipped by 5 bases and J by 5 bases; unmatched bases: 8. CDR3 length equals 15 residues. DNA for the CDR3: TGTGCCAGCAGTCCAGGGGGTTTGAGGACCGGGGAGCTGTTTTTT. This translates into CASSPGGLRTGELFF.

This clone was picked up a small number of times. Written as DNA, the CDR3 is TGCGCCAGCAGTGGCCGGACTGGCTCCTACGAGCAGTACTTC. As protein: CASSGRTGSYEQYF. The V gene is TRBV10-1, the J gene TRBJ2-7; possible D gene TRBD2, 5 bases. The CDR3 is 14 residues long. Trimming removed 4 bases from V and 0 bases from J, with 10 bases in between. The germline gives CDR1 WNHNN, CDR2 SYGVQD (reference sequence).

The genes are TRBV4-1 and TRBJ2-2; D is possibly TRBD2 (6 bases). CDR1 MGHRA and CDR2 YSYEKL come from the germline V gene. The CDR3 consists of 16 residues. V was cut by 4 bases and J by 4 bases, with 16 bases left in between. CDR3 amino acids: CASSPGRLGVTGELFF. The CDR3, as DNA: TGCGCCAGCAGCCCTGGAAGACTAGGAGTCACCGGGGAGCTGTTTTTT.

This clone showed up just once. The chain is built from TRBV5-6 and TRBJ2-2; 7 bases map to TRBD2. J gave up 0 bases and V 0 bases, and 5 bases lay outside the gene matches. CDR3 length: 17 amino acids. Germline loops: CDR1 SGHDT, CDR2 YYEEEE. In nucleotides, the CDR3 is TGTGCCAGCAGCTTGGTTCTCCTAGCGGCGAACACCGGGGAGCTGTTTTTT. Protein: CASSLVLLAANTGELFF.

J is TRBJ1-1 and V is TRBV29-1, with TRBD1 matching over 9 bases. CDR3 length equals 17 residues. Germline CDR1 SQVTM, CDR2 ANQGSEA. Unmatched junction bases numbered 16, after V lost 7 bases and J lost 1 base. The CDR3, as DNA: TGCAGCGCCAGTACAGGGGGCGGGCGTCTTCGGAACACTGAAGCTTTCTTT. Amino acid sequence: CSASTGGGRLRNTEAFF.

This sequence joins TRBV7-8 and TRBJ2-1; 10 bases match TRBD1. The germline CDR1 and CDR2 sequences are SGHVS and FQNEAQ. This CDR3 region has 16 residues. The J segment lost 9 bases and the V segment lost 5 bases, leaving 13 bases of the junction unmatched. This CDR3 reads CASSLRQGAIASEQFF. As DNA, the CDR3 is TGTGCCAGCAGCCTCCGACAGGGGGCGATAGCAAGTGAGCAGTTCTTC.

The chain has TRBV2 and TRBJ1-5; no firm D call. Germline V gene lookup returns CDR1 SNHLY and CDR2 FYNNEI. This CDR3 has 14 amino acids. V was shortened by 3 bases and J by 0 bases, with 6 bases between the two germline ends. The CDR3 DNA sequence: TGTGCCAGCAGTGACAGGCTTAGCAATCAGCCCCAGCATTTT. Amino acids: CASSDRLSNQPQHF.

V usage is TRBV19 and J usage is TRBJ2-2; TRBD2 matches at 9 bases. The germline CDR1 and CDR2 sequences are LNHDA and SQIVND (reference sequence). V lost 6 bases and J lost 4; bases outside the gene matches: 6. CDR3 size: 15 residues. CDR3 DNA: TGTGCCAGTAGAGTCGGACTAGCGCCCACCGGGGAGCTGTTTTTT. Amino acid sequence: CASRVGLAPTGELFF.

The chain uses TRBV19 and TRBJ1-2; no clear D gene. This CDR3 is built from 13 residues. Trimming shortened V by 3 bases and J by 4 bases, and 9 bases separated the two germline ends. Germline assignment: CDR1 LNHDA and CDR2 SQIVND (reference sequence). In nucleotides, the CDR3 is TGTGCCAGTAGTATGAGTCCCCCCTATGGCTACACCTTC. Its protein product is CASSMSPPYGYTF.

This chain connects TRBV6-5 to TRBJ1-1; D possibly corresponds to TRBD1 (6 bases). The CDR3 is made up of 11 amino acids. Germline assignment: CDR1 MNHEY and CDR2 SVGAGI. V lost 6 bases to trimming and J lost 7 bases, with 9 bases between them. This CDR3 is CASSSGVEAFF. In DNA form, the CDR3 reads TGTGCCAGCAGCTCAGGGGTTGAAGCTTTCTTT.

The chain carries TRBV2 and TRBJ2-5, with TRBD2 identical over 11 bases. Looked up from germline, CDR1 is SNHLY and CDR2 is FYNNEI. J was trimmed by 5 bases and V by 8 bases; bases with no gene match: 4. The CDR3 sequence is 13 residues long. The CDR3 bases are TGTGCCAGCCAGACTAGCGGGGCGGAGACCCAGTACTTC. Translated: CASQTSGAETQYF.